This T cell receptor beta chain is drawn from a study of T cell changes during pregnancy in multiple sclerosis. Points on this clone: The junction and the germline gene differ at one end; a read error may be behind it.

Germline CDR1 MDHEN, CDR2 SYDVKM. CDR3 length: 12 residues. Assay used: immunoSEQ multiplex PCR; TCRdb lists only in-frame clones, some missing. The data contain about 92,000 clones, 85% to 95% of them singletons. Specimen: peripheral blood, collected in the first trimester of pregnancy. The chain has TRBV28 and TRBJ1-2, with 7 bases aligning to TRBD1. This TCR was recovered from a female donor with multiple sclerosis, enrolled in a pregnancy study. CDR3: CASRSYRGSSLF. The CDR3 bases are TGTGCCAGCAGATCCTACAGGGGCTCCTCCCTCTTC.